This T cell receptor (beta chain) was documented in a study of regulatory T cells in long-lasting Graves disease. Overall study findings and caveats: It was peripheral blood alone, not thyroid tissue, that was studied.

In building TCR beta libraries, iRepertoire HTBI primers were used together with Arm-PCR of CDR3 regions. From the multiplex PCR reads, TCRdb called clonotypes with MiXCR, one entry per CDR3 protein. The sample carries some 420,000 distinct CDR3 sequences, approximately 23% recorded once. With respect to this clonotype: Antigen specificity is unknown.

Noted time point: persistent/refractory GD, antithyroid drugs over 5 years with positive TRAb. The authors made the TCR library using RNA they extracted from PBMCs. The TCR was taken from a female donor with Graves disease. The source was peripheral blood mononuclear cells (PBMCs), collected when the disease was refractory, from a patient treated with antithyroid drugs.

The CDR3: CSAGGTSGRADEQFF. The CDR3 DNA sequence: TGCAGTGCTGGGGGGACTAGCGGGAGGGCCGACGAGCAGTTCTTC. This chain uses TRBV20-1 with TRBJ2-4; 16 bases fit TRBD2. Near its end, the DNA agrees better with TRBJ2-1, so the J call may be wrong. Per germline, CDR1 DFQATT and CDR2 SNEGSKA (reference sequence). This CDR3 is 15 amino acids long.